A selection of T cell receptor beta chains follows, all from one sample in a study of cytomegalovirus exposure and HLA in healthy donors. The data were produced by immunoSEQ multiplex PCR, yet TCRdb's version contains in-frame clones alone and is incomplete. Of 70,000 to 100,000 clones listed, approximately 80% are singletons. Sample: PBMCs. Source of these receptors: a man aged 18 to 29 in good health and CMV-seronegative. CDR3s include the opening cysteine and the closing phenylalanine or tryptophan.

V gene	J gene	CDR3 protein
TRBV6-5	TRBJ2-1	CASSYAVKPSFFEQFF
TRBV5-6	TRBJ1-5	CASSSRGFQPQHF
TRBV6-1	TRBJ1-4	CASSENTYGKLFF
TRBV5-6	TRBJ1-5	CASSLGGLGNQPQHF
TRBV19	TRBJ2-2	CASNLNTGELFF
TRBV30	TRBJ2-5	CAWSGGLARETQYF
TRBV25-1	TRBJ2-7	CASREPGGGGGSYEQYF
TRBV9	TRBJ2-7	CASSGLAGGYEQYF
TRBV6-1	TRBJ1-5	CASTPTGRGNQPQHF
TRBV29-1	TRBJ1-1	CSVARGDRSFYTEAFF
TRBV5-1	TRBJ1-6	CASSLSRLNSPLHF
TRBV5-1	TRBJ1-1	CASSSEGGGTEAFF
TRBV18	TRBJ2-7	CASSPPAGVTYEQYF
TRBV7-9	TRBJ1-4	CASSRDRGGEKLFF
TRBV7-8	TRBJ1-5	CASSSTRGVWSNQPQHF
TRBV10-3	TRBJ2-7	CAISETGGSYEQYF
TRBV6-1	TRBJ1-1	CASWTSVTEAFF
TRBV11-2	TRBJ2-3	CASSLFGGGDHLSQYF
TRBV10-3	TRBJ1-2	CAISEPGQGYGTMGYTF
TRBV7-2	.	CASSSKWTSGGGGQETQYF
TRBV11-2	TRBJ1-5	CASSLGGNHQPQHF
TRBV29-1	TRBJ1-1	CSVRVGVGGTEAFF
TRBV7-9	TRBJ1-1	CASSSPAGNTEAFF
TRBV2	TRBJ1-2	CASRGDFFGGRGYGYTF
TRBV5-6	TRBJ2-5	CASSLAPAGGRETQYF
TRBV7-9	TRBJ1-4	CASSMRGRGSQHEKLFF
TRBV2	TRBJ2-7	CASRAGGPYEQYF
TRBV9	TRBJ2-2	CASSVAGELFF
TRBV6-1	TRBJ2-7	CASSFRDLGEQYF
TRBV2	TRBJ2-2	CASSGQGADTGELFF
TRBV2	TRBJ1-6	CASSVAGAMGSPLHF
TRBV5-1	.	CASSLASGGFYEQYF
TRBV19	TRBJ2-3	CASSPRTDTQYF
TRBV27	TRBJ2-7	CASSPGQAYEQYF
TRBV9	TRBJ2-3	CASSARGGAPDTQYF
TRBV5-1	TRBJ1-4	CASRGPDLGKLFF
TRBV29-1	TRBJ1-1	CSVVLSGETEAFF
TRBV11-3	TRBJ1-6	CASSFAGNSPLHF
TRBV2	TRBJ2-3	CASSAVTGASTDTQYF
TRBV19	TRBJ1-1	CATPLGGYTEAFF
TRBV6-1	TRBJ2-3	CASLRADTQYF
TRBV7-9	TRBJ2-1	CASSSSGVSYNEQFF
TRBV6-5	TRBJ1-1	CASTTRTGGRTEAFF
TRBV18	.	CASSLPGQGYEQYF
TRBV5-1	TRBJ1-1	CASSRDRLNTEAFF
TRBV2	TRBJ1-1	CASSPDLNTEAFF
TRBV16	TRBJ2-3	CASSPSEATDTQYF
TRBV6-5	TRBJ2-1	CASSSAGGYPNNEQFF